The 19 T cell receptor beta chains below come from one sample, sequenced in a study of blood T cell repertoires in COVID-19. Here immunoSEQ multiplex PCR was the method, and the copy in TCRdb shows in-frame clones only, minus some. The repertoire holds 100,000 to 150,000 clones, with roughly 88% as singletons. Sequenced material: peripheral blood. The source of these receptors is a woman between 45 and 60 years old with active or convalescent COVID-19.

By sample fraction, this clone is medium-sized. DNA of the CDR3: TGTGCCAGCAGTTCGAGCGGGCCTTGGGATACGCAGTATTTT. This sequence encodes CASSSSGPWDTQYF. The chain recombines TRBV6-5 with TRBJ2-3; D possibly corresponds to TRBD2 (6 bases). Germline loops: CDR1 MNHEY, CDR2 SVGAGI. Trimming took 4 bases from V and 6 from J, leaving 14 bases between them. This CDR3 has 14 amino acids.

This chain connects TRBV7-2 to TRBJ2-2, with 9 bases lining up with TRBD2. Germline CDR1 and CDR2: SGHTA and FQGNSA. The trim removed 2 bases at V and 7 bases at J, leaving 8 bases unmatched. This CDR3 has 16 residues. The CDR3 region has the DNA TGTGCCAGCAGCTTATCGGCGGGAGGGACGAGCGGGGAGCTGTTTTTT. As protein: CASSLSAGGTSGELFF.

The chain uses TRBV19 and TRBJ2-3; D might be TRBD1 (5 bases). Between the trimmed V and J ends, which lost 3 bases and 3 bases, there was a span of 13 bases. The CDR3 consists of 15 residues. Germline-derived CDR1 and CDR2 are LNHDA and SQIVND (reference sequence). CDR3 sequence: CASSIRALGTDTQYF. CDR3 coding DNA: TGTGCCAGTAGTATCAGGGCGTTGGGGACAGATACGCAGTATTTT.

The V and J genes are TRBV6-2 or TRBV6-3 and TRBJ2-2; 8 bases align to TRBD2. The CDR3 consists of 17 residues. V was clipped by 0 bases and J by 4 bases; unmatched bases: 7. Germline lookup yields CDR1 MNHEY and CDR2 SVGEGT. The CDR3 protein is CASSYSRLASATGELFF. The CDR3 DNA reads as TGTGCCAGCAGTTACTCCCGACTAGCGAGTGCCACCGGGGAGCTGTTTTTT.

The chain is built from TRBV24-1 and TRBJ1-2; 9 bases are a match to TRBD1. The CDR3 covers 16 residues. The junction had 6 bases not matched to a gene; V was cut back by 2 bases and J by 3 bases. Looked up from germline, CDR1 is KGHDR and CDR2 is SFDVKD. The DNA for the CDR3 is TGTGCCACCAGTGATTCTTACAGGGGGCGGGACTATGGCTACACCTTC. As protein: CATSDSYRGRDYGYTF.

This chain joins TRBV3-1 (or the pseudogene TRBV3-2) and TRBJ1-5, with unresolved D. Per germline, CDR1 LGHDT and CDR2 YNNKEL (reference sequence). Trimming cost V 0 bases and J 7 bases, with 7 bases left between them. The CDR3 spans 13 residues. This chain's CDR3 is CASSQDQSQPQHF. The CDR3 DNA sequence: TGTGCCAGCAGCCAAGACCAATCCCAGCCCCAGCATTTT.

The chain is built from TRBV6-5 and TRBJ2-2; TRBD2 is a possible D gene (5 bases). Trimming took off 5 bases at V and 4 bases at J, with 5 bases between the two ends. Germline V gene lookup returns CDR1 MNHEY and CDR2 SVGAGI. CDR3 length: 12 amino acids. The CDR3: CASSRGTGELFF. The CDR3 DNA reads TGTGCCAGCAGTCGGGGCACCGGGGAGCTGTTTTTT.

The chain recombines TRBV4-2 with TRBJ1-4, with 9 bases matching TRBD1. The germline V gene encodes CDR1 LGHNA and CDR2 YNFKEQ. Trimming removed 1 base from V and 5 bases from J; junction bases left unmatched: 8. This CDR3 spans 17 amino acids. In nucleotides, the CDR3 is TGTGCCAGCAGCCAAGGGTTTCTGGGACAGGGAAATGAAAAACTGTTTTTT. It yields the protein CASSQGFLGQGNEKLFF.

The rearrangement links TRBV5-1 to TRBJ2-3; 8 bases are a match to TRBD2. V shed 4 bases and J 2 bases; nucleotides not matched to a gene: 3. In germline, CDR1 is SGHRS, CDR2 YFSETQ. The CDR3 spans 14 residues. This chain's CDR3 is CASSPGLVTDTQYF. The CDR3 DNA is TGCGCCAGCAGCCCGGGACTAGTCACAGATACGCAGTATTTT.

Only a few counts were recorded for this clone. The V call is TRBV30, the J call TRBJ1-6; 7 nucleotides line up with TRBD1. The germline gives CDR1 GTSNPN, CDR2 SVGIG (reference sequence). The J segment lost 6 bases and the V segment lost 1 base, leaving 3 bases of the junction unmatched. This CDR3 has 14 residues. DNA of the CDR3: TGTGCCTGGAGTGGGGGACAGATTAATTCACCCCTCCACTTT. Its protein is CAWSGGQINSPLHF.

The chain links TRBV7-9 to TRBJ1-5, with a weak D call TRBD1 (6 bases). The CDR3 is 15 residues long. V lost 3 bases and J lost 2, with 11 bases in between. The germline gives CDR1 SEHNR, CDR2 FQNEAQ (reference sequence). CDR3 loop: CASSFGGAGNQPQHF. CDR3 sequence (DNA): TGTGCCAGCAGCTTTGGGGGGGCGGGCAATCAGCCCCAGCATTTT.

V is TRBV19 and J is TRBJ1-2, with 7 bases identical to TRBD1. The CDR3 loop spans 12 amino acids. V dropped 8 bases and J dropped 6; count of bases not matched to a gene: 6. The germline V gene encodes CDR1 LNHDA and CDR2 SQIVND (reference sequence). The CDR3 is CASLQGYHGYTF. The CDR3 DNA reads as TGTGCCAGTTTACAGGGGTACCATGGCTACACCTTC.

This clone was observed a single time. The chain combines TRBV7-3 with TRBJ2-2, with D uncertain. Germline V gives CDR1 SGHTA, CDR2 FQGTGA. This CDR3 region has 13 residues. V lost 1 base and J lost 7, with 7 bases in between. Written as DNA, the CDR3 is TGTGCCAGCAGCTTAATTATGAGCGGGGAGCTGTTTTTT. As protein: CASSLIMSGELFF. The variable domain in full, with the rest retrieved from reference TRBV7-3 and TRBJ2-2, is GAGVSQTPSNKVTEKGKYVELRCDPISGHTALYWYRQSLGQGPEFLIYFQGTGAADDSGLPNDRFFAVRPEGSVSTLKIQRTERGDSAVYLCASSLIMSGELFFGEGSRLTVL.

The count of this clone is one. The rearrangement uses TRBV7-2 and TRBJ2-1; the D gene is possibly TRBD2 (5 bases). The CDR3 is made up of 14 amino acids. CDR1 and CDR2 (germline): SGHTA, FQGNSA. V was clipped by 1 base and J by 8 bases, with 12 bases between them. CDR3 bases: TGTGCCAGCAGCTTAGGGTCCCGGGGAGATGAGCAGTTCTTC. Residues: CASSLGSRGDEQFF.

Regarding this clone: Its ends do not fully match the called genes, so a read error is possible. The rearrangement uses TRBV6-6 and TRBJ1-6; the D is unclear. This CDR3 spans 14 amino acids. From germline, CDR1 is MNHNY and CDR2 SVGAGI (reference sequence). The CDR3 sequence is CASSSHLRDSPLHF. CDR3 DNA sequence: TGTGCCAGCAGTTCCCACCTACGTGATTCGCCCCTCCACTTT.

This chain links TRBV7-2 with TRBJ2-1, with 7 bases that match TRBD1. The germline V gene encodes CDR1 SGHTA and CDR2 FQGNSA. V shed 5 bases and J 7 bases; nucleotides not matched to a gene: 8. This CDR3 has 14 amino acids. The CDR3 coding sequence is TGTGCCAGCAGCACCATGGGACAGTATAATGAGCAGTTCTTC. Its translation: CASSTMGQYNEQFF.

The chain uses TRBV28 and TRBJ1-3, with D perhaps matching TRBD1 (6 bases). The length of the CDR3 is 14 residues. V was cut by 6 bases and J by 4 bases, with 13 bases left in between. Per germline, CDR1 MDHEN and CDR2 SYDVKM. This CDR3 is CASRATGLGNTIYF. The CDR3 DNA reads as TGTGCCAGCAGGGCAACAGGGCTCGGAAACACCATATATTTT.

This chain connects TRBV7-9 to TRBJ2-1; the match to TRBD2 covers 7 bases. V shed 5 bases, J shed 12 bases, and the junction held 16 bases outside the gene matches. There are 15 residues in the CDR3. Germline loops: CDR1 SEHNR, CDR2 FQNEAQ (reference sequence). The CDR3 DNA sequence: TGTGCCAGCAGCCTCAACCAACTAGCGCGGGACCGGCAGTTCTTC. Amino acids: CASSLNQLARDRQFF.

V usage is TRBV2 and J usage is TRBJ2-5; 11 bases are shared with TRBD1. V shed 1 base, J shed 7 bases, and the junction held 5 bases outside the gene matches. This CDR3 comprises 15 residues. Germline CDR1 is SNHLY and CDR2 is FYNNEI. CDR3 in amino acids: CASSEGTGGLRTQYF. CDR3 DNA: TGTGCCAGCAGTGAAGGGACAGGGGGCTTGAGGACCCAGTACTTC.